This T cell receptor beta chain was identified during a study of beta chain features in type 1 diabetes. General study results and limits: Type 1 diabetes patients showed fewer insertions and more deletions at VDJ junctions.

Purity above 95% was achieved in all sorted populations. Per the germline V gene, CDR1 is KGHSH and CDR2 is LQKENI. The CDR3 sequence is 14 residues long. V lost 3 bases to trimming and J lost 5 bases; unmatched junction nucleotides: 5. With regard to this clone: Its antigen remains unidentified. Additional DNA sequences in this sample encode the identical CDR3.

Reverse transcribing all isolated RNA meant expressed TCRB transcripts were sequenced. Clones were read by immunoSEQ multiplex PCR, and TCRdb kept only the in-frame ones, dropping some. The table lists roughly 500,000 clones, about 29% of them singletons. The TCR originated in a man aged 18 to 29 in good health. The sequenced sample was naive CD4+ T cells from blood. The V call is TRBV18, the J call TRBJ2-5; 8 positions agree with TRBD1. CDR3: CASSPSGGRETQYF. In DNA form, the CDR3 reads TGTGCCAGCTCACCCTCAGGGGGCAGGGAGACCCAGTACTTC.